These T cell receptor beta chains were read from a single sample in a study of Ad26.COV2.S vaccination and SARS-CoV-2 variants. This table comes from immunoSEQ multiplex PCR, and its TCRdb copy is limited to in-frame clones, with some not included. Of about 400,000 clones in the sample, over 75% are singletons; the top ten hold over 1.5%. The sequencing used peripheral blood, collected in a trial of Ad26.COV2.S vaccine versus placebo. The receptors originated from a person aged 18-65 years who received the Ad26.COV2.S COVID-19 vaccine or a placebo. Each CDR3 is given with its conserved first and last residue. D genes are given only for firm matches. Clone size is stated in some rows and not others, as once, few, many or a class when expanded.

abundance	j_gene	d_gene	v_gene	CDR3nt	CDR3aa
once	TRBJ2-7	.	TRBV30	TGTGCCTGGAGTGTACCGGGGACCAACTACGAGCAGTACTTC	CAWSVPGTNYEQYF
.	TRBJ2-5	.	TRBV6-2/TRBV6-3	TGTGCCAGCAGTTACTCGGACCAGACCCAGTACTTC	CASSYSDQTQYF
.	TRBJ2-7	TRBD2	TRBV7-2	TGTGCCAGCAGCTACTATAGGACTAGTTCCTACGAGCAGTACTTC	CASSYYRTSSYEQYF
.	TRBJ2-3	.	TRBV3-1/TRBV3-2	TGTGCCAGCAGCCAACTCCTCCCGGCGGATACGCAGTATTTT	CASSQLLPADTQYF
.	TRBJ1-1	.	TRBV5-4	TGTGCCAGCAGCTTCCTCGAAAGCACTGAAGCTTTCTTT	CASSFLESTEAFF
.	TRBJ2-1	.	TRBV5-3	TGTGCCAGAAGCTTGGTTAGTAGCATTTGTTTATGCTCCTACAATGAGCAGTTCTTC	CARSLVSSICLCSYNEQFF
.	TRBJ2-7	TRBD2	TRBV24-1	TGTGCCACCAGTGCCAAAGACGTAGGACTAGCGGGAGGATTTGGCGAGCAGTACTTC	CATSAKDVGLAGGFGEQYF
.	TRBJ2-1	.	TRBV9	TGTGCCAGCAGCGTAGGACTAGTCAATGAGCAGTTCTTC	CASSVGLVNEQFF
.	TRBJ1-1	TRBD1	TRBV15	TGTGCCACCAGCAGACCCAGACAGGGAGGAGCTTTCTTT	CATSRPRQGGAFF
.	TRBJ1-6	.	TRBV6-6	TGTGCCAGCAGTCCCCAGGTGGGCCTCCACTTT	CASSPQVGLHF
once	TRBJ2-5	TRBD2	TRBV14	TGTGCCAGCAGCCACTTATGGACTAGCGGGAGGGTAGAGACCCAGTACTTC	CASSHLWTSGRVETQYF
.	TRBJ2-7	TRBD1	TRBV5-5	TGTGCCAGCAGCTTGGATGTGGGACAGGGGTTCCGGCAGTACTTC	CASSLDVGQGFRQYF
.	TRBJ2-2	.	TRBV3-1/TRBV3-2	TGTGCCAGCAGCCGAGCATGGGACAAAAGGAACACCGGGGAGCTGTTTTTT	CASSRAWDKRNTGELFF
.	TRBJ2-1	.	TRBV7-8	TGTGCCAGCAGCTGGGGGACGGCGAGCTCCTACAATGAGCAGTTCTTC	CASSWGTASSYNEQFF
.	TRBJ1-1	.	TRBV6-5	TGTGCCAGCCGAGTTGAGAGGGACACTGAAGCTTTCTTT	CASRVERDTEAFF
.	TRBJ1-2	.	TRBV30	TGTGCCTGGAGTGGGACAGTCAACTATGGCTACACCTTC	CAWSGTVNYGYTF
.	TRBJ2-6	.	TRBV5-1	TGCGCCAGCAGCTTGGCCCATGGGGCCAACGTCCTGACTTTC	CASSLAHGANVLTF
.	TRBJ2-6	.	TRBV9	TGTGCCAGCAGCGTAGCGAGGCGGGGGGCCAACGTCCTGACTTTC	CASSVARRGANVLTF
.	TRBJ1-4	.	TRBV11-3	TGTGCCAGCAGCCATTCCGGTAGACAGGATGAAAAACTGTTTTTT	CASSHSGRQDEKLFF
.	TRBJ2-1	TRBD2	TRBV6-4	TGTGCCAGCAGCCTAACTAGCGGGACGCACAATGAGCAGTTCTTC	CASSLTSGTHNEQFF
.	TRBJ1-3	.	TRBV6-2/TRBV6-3	TGTGCCAGCAGTTACGGGGGCACCGTCTCTGGAAACACCATATATTTT	CASSYGGTVSGNTIYF
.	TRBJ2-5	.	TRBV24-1	TGTGCCACCAGTGGGGGCAGTAGGGAGACCCAGTACTTC	CATSGGSRETQYF
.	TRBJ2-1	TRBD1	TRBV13	TGTGCCAGCAGGACAGGGTTGCACAATGAGCAGTTCTTC	CASRTGLHNEQFF
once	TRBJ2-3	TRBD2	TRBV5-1	TGCGCCAGCAGCTCCCCGGGACTAGCAACAGATACGCAGTATTTT	CASSSPGLATDTQYF
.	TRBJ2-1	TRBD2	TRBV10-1	TGCGCCAGCCATATGGGGGGGACTAATATCTACAATGAGCAGTTCTTC	CASHMGGTNIYNEQFF
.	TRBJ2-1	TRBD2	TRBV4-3	TGCGCCAGCAGCCAAGGTCTAGCGGAGGCGAATGAGCAGTTCTTC	CASSQGLAEANEQFF
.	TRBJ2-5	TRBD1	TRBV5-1	TGCGCCAGCAACATCCTTCTCGACAGGGGTGAGACCCAGTACTTC	CASNILLDRGETQYF
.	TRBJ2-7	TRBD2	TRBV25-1	TGTGCCAGCGGGGGAGGGTACGAGCAGTACTTC	CASGGGYEQYF
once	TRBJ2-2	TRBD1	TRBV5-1	TGCGCCAGCAGCCCGAGGACAGGGACAACCGGGGAGCTGTTTTTT	CASSPRTGTTGELFF
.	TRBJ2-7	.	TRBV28	TGTGCCAGCAGTTCCCCCCCGCAGGGTGTGCTCCACGAGCAGTACTTC	CASSSPPQGVLHEQYF
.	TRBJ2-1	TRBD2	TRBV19	TGTGCCAGTAGCTCAGCGGGGTACAATGAGCAGTTCTTC	CASSSAGYNEQFF
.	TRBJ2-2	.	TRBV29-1	TGCAGCGTTGAGTATTACACCGGGGAGCTGTTTTTT	CSVEYYTGELFF
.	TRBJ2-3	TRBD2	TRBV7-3	TGTGCCAGCATCAAGGTAGCGGGAGGTTTTGCAGATACGCAGTATTTT	CASIKVAGGFADTQYF
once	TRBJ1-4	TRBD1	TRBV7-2	TGTGCCAGCAGTCGCGACAGGGCTAATGAAAAACTGTTTTTT	CASSRDRANEKLFF
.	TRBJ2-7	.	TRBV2	TGTGCCAGCAGTGGCTTGGGGGTTCCGGGAAGCGGCGAGCAGTACTTC	CASSGLGVPGSGEQYF
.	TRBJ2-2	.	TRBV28	TGTGCCAGCAGTTATACGAACACCGGGGAGCTGTTTTTT	CASSYTNTGELFF
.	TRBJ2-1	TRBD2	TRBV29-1	TGCAGCGCCGCTTTAGTTGCGGGAGTAACAAATGAGCAGTTCTTC	CSAALVAGVTNEQFF
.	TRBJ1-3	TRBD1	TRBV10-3	TGTGCCTCCCGGACAGGGGCAGGAAACACCATATATTTT	CASRTGAGNTIYF
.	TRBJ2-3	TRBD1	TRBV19	TGTGCCAGTAGTATCGGCAGGGGGCGCACAGATACGCAGTATTTT	CASSIGRGRTDTQYF
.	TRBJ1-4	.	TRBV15	TGTGCCACCAGCAGTAACGGGGCGGGGGAAAAACTGTTTTTT	CATSSNGAGEKLFF
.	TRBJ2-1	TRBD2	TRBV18	TGTGCCAGCTCACCCCGGAGGGGACTAGCGGACAATGAGCAGTTCTTC	CASSPRRGLADNEQFF
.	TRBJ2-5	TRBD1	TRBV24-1	TGTGCCACCAGCCAAGGACAGGGTTATGAGACCCAGTACTTC	CATSQGQGYETQYF
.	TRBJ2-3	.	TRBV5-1	TGCGCCAGCAGCTTGGAGCTGCCAAGCACAGATACGCAGTATTTT	CASSLELPSTDTQYF
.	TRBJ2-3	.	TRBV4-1	TGCGCCAGCAGCCAAGACTTTTCCACAGATACGCAGTATTTT	CASSQDFSTDTQYF
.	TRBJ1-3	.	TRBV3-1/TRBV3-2	TGTGCCAGCAGCCAGCTGAACTCTGGAAACACCATATATTTT	CASSQLNSGNTIYF
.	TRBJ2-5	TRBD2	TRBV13	TGTGCCAGCAGCTTAACCCTGGGACTAGCGCTAGAAGAGACCCAGTACTTC	CASSLTLGLALEETQYF
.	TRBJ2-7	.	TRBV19	TGTGCCAGTAGCATGGAAGGGTTTGGCAACGAGCAGTACTTC	CASSMEGFGNEQYF
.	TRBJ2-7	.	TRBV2	TGTGCCAGCAGCCTCCATTACGAGCAGTACTTC	CASSLHYEQYF
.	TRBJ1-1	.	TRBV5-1	TGCGCCAGCACCCCTACGGGTCTGAACACTGAAGCTTTCTTT	CASTPTGLNTEAFF
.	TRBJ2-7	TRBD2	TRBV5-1	TGCGCCAGCAGCTTGGCCCTAGCGGGGGCCCGCTCCTACGAGCAGTACTTC	CASSLALAGARSYEQYF
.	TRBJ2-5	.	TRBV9	TGTGCCAGCAACCGGATCCCCCAAGAGACCCAGTACTTC	CASNRIPQETQYF
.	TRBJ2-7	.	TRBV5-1	TGCGCCAGCAGCCCGGAGGGGCTCGAGCAGTACTTC	CASSPEGLEQYF
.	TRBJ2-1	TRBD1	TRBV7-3	TGTGCCAGCAGCTTGGGACAGGATTACAATGAGCAGTTCTTC	CASSLGQDYNEQFF
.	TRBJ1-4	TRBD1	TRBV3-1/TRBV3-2	TGTGCCAGCAGCCTCCGGGACAGGGGGCTGAGTGAAAAACTGTTTTTT	CASSLRDRGLSEKLFF
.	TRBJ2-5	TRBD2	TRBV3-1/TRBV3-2	TGTGCCAGCAGCCAAGAGGCTAGCGGGAGGTGGGAGACCCAGTACTTC	CASSQEASGRWETQYF
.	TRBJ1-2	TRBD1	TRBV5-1	TGCGCCAGCAGCCCGGACAGGTCCCCCTATGGCTACACCTTC	CASSPDRSPYGYTF
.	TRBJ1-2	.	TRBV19	TGTGCCAGTAGTATAAGGTCACAGGGCTACACCTTC	CASSIRSQGYTF